These 29 T cell receptor beta chains came from one sample sequenced in a study of blood T cell repertoires in COVID-19. Method: immunoSEQ multiplex PCR; TCRdb's copy keeps in-frame clones and lacks some. The sample shows approximately 200,000 clones, approximately 91% of them seen only once. The sequencing sample was made of peripheral blood. All receptors come from a man aged 25 to 40 with acute or convalescent COVID-19.

The chain links TRBV12-3 or TRBV12-4 to TRBJ2-3, with unresolved D. This CDR3 has 13 amino acids. Trimming cost V 6 bases and J 5 bases, with 12 bases left between them. The chain's CDR3 is CASSRRVLDTQYF. CDR3 sequence (DNA): TGTGCCAGCAGCCGCCGGGTCTTAGATACGCAGTATTTT.

The CDR3 DNA reads as TGTGCCAGCAGTTACTCGAGACAGGGAACCTACGAGCAGTACTTC. Protein product: CASSYSRQGTYEQYF. This chain joins TRBV6-5 and TRBJ2-7, with TRBD1 matching over 7 bases. Per the germline V gene, CDR1 is MNHEY and CDR2 is SVGAGI. V was pared by 0 bases and J by 2 bases, with 4 bases of the junction left unmatched. There are 15 residues in the CDR3.

The V call is TRBV18, the J call TRBJ2-7, with 10 bases that match TRBD2. Germline V gives CDR1 KGHSH, CDR2 LQKENI. V shed 2 bases, J shed 4 bases, and the junction held 2 bases outside the gene matches. The CDR3 length is 14 residues. CDR3 loop: CASSPVLAGYEQYF. Written as DNA, the CDR3 is TGTGCCAGCTCACCAGTACTAGCGGGGTACGAGCAGTACTTC.

The genes are TRBV5-6 and TRBJ2-7, with D unclear. This CDR3 is 12 amino acids long. Between the trimmed V and J ends, which lost 1 base and 3 bases, there was a span of 5 bases. Germline CDR1 reads SGHDT; CDR2 reads YYEEEE. The CDR3 protein is CASSLLSYEQYF. Here the CDR3 DNA reads TGTGCCAGCAGCTTGCTGAGCTACGAGCAGTACTTC.

This clone appeared once. V and J are TRBV30 and TRBJ2-5; D is perhaps TRBD1 (6 bases). In germline, CDR1 is GTSNPN, CDR2 SVGIG (reference sequence). The CDR3 has 13 residues. V lost 0 bases, J lost 5 bases, and 10 bases lay in between. CDR3 DNA sequence: TGTGCCTGGAGTGTACAGGGTTGGGAGACCCAGTACTTC. Its protein product is CAWSVQGWETQYF.

This clone was counted only a few times. The J gene is TRBJ1-1, the V gene TRBV2; 10 bases match TRBD1. Germline lookup yields CDR1 SNHLY and CDR2 FYNNEI. The CDR3 contains 14 residues. V lost 4 bases to trimming and J lost 4 bases; unmatched junction nucleotides: 3. The CDR3 reads CASSGDRGVTEAFF. In DNA, the CDR3 is TGTGCCAGCAGTGGGGACAGGGGTGTCACTGAAGCTTTCTTT.

The chain combines TRBV10-1 with TRBJ1-6; D gene ambiguous. The length of the CDR3 is 13 residues. Germline V lookup: CDR1 WNHNN, CDR2 SYGVQD (reference sequence). Trimming removed 4 bases at V and 7 bases at J, with 8 bases between. DNA for the CDR3: TGCGCCAGCAGTGCGAGAGAGAATTCACCCCTCCACTTT. This encodes CASSARENSPLHF.

The chain uses TRBV6-5 and TRBJ2-7, with 7 bases lining up with TRBD1. J was trimmed by 3 bases and V by 6 bases; bases with no gene match: 11. Germline V lookup: CDR1 MNHEY, CDR2 SVGAGI. The CDR3 has 15 residues. CDR3 DNA sequence: TGTGCCAGCAGGGTAGACAGGGCCTTAAACTACGAGCAGTACTTC. Residues: CASRVDRALNYEQYF.

The gene calls are TRBV19 and TRBJ2-5; a possible D gene is TRBD2 (6 bases). Germline CDR1 LNHDA, CDR2 SQIVND (reference sequence). Trimming took off 6 bases at V and 5 bases at J, with 16 bases between the two ends. CDR3 length: 14 residues. CDR3 in DNA: TGTGCCAGTAGCTCCGGGACTTTTACGGAGACCCAGTACTTC. Its translation is CASSSGTFTETQYF.

This chain connects TRBV9 to TRBJ1-3, with D hard to call. This CDR3 has 13 residues. Per germline, CDR1 SGDLS and CDR2 YYNGEE. Between the trimmed V and J ends, which lost 3 bases and 2 bases, there was a span of 6 bases. The CDR3 coding sequence is TGTGCCAGCAGCGCCCTCCCTGGAAACACCATATATTTT. As protein: CASSALPGNTIYF. The entire variable domain, with the rest obtained from reference TRBV9 and TRBJ1-3, is as follows: DSGVTQTPKHLITATGQRVTLRCSPRSGDLSVYWYQQSLDQGLQFLIQYYNGEERAKGNILERFSAQQFPDLHSELNLSSLELGDSALYFCASSALPGNTIYFGEGSWLTVV.

This chain uses TRBV30 with TRBJ1-4, with 11 bases identical to TRBD1. The germline V gene encodes CDR1 GTSNPN and CDR2 SVGIG (reference sequence). CDR3 length equals 15 residues. Trimming took 3 bases from V and 3 from J; bases not matched to a gene: 3. The CDR3 nucleotides are TGTGCCTGGAGGGACAGGGGGCCCTCTAATGAAAAACTGTTTTTT. Its translation: CAWRDRGPSNEKLFF. Full variable domain (missing parts from reference TRBV30 and TRBJ1-4): SQTIHQWPATLVQPVGSPLSLECTVEGTSNPNLYWYRQAAGRGLQLLFYSVGIGQISSEVPQNLSASRPQDRQFILSSKKLLLSDSGFYLCAWRDRGPSNEKLFFGSGTQLSVL.

The J gene is TRBJ2-1, the V gene TRBV7-3; 9 nucleotides align to TRBD2. V was pared by 1 base and J by 9 bases, with 7 bases of the junction left unmatched. The CDR3 sequence is 15 residues long. CDR1 is SGHTA and CDR2 is FQGTGA in the germline V gene. As DNA, the CDR3 is TGTGCCAGCAGCTTAAGCGGGGGGGCCCTGGCTGAGCAGTTCTTC. Translating gives CASSLSGGALAEQFF. Based on the CDR3 plus reference TRBV7-3 and TRBJ2-1, the full variable domain is GAGVSQTPSNKVTEKGKYVELRCDPISGHTALYWYRQSLGQGPEFLIYFQGTGAADDSGLPNDRFFAVRPEGSVSTLKIQRTERGDSAVYLCASSLSGGALAEQFFGPGTRLTVL.

The chain combines TRBV6-1 with TRBJ1-1, with TRBD1 as a possible D gene (6 bases). The V end lost 1 base, the J end lost 3 bases, and 15 bases lay between the germline ends. The CDR3 runs 16 residues. From germline, CDR1 is MNHNS and CDR2 SASEGT. As DNA, the CDR3 is TGTGCCAGCAGTGAAGGAGGGGGGGCAAGGGACACTGAAGCTTTCTTT. This gives the protein CASSEGGGARDTEAFF.

The V call is TRBV19, the J call TRBJ1-2; weak D call: TRBD1 (5 bases). The ends were cut back, 3 bases at V and 5 bases at J, with 19 bases in the middle. The CDR3 is made up of 16 amino acids. The germline V gene encodes CDR1 LNHDA and CDR2 SQIVND (reference sequence). The CDR3 loop is CASSIPGAARGYGYTF. Written as DNA, the CDR3 is TGTGCCAGTAGTATTCCTGGGGCGGCCCGAGGTTATGGCTACACCTTC.

V gene TRBV5-8 combines with J gene TRBJ1-4; 7 bases align to TRBD1. The germline CDR1 and CDR2 sequences are SGHTS and YDEGEE. The CDR3 extends over 14 amino acids. Trimming removed 3 bases from V and 5 bases from J; junction bases left unmatched: 4. The CDR3 region has the DNA TGTGCCAGCAGCTCCCAGGGACAGAATGAAAAACTGTTTTTT. Amino acids: CASSSQGQNEKLFF.

This sequence joins TRBV28 and TRBJ2-1, with a tentative D call TRBD1 (6 bases). CDR3 length: 12 residues. The V and J ends lost 7 bases and 6 bases respectively, with 10 bases between them. Per germline, CDR1 MDHEN and CDR2 SYDVKM. For the CDR3, the DNA is TGTGCCAGCACTCAGGGGACCAATGAGCAGTTCTTC. Translating gives CASTQGTNEQFF. The full variable domain, in which reference TRBV28 and TRBJ2-1 provide the parts outside the CDR3, is DVKVTQSSRYLVKRTGEKVFLECVQDMDHENMFWYRQDPGLGLRLIYFSYDVKMKEKGDIPEGYSVSREKKERFSLILESASTNQTSMYLCASTQGTNEQFFGPGTRLTVL.

The rearrangement links TRBV19 to TRBJ2-2; 8 bases align to TRBD1. The CDR3 is 14 residues long. Germline V gene lookup returns CDR1 LNHDA and CDR2 SQIVND (reference sequence). The trim removed 8 bases at V and 5 bases at J, leaving 7 bases unmatched. CDR3 in amino acids: CASVDWTGTGELFF. The CDR3 DNA sequence: TGTGCCAGTGTCGATTGGACAGGGACCGGGGAGCTGTTTTTT.

The genes are TRBV29-1 and TRBJ1-4, with 10 bases fitting TRBD1. J gave up 0 bases and V 5 bases, and 3 bases lay outside the gene matches. CDR3 length: 15 amino acids. Germline-derived CDR1 and CDR2 are SQVTM and ANQGSEA. CDR3 residues: CSVRTGGTTNEKLFF. CDR3 bases: TGCAGCGTTCGGACAGGGGGAACAACTAATGAAAAACTGTTTTTT.

This chain joins TRBV4-1 and TRBJ2-1, with 7 bases identical to TRBD2. The CDR3 length is 16 residues. The junction had 18 bases not matched to a gene; V was cut back by 7 bases and J by 9 bases. Germline V lookup: CDR1 MGHRA, CDR2 YSYEKL. CDR3 sequence (DNA): TGCGCCAGCATGCGGCTATCCAGCGGGAAGGCGAGTGAGCAGTTCTTC. This translates into CASMRLSSGKASEQFF.

This chain uses TRBV6-2 or TRBV6-3 with TRBJ1-1; 7 nucleotides line up with TRBD1. The CDR3 is 16 residues long. Trimming removed 6 bases from V and 3 bases from J; junction bases left unmatched: 13. Germline V CDR1 and CDR2: MNHEY, SVGEGT. CDR3 nucleotide sequence: TGTGCCAGCAGCCGCCTGCCGTTGGGACAGTACACTGAAGCTTTCTTT. Its translation: CASSRLPLGQYTEAFF.

V gene TRBV11-2 combines with J gene TRBJ2-1; 9 nucleotides align to TRBD2. The CDR3 has 18 residues. V lost 0 bases and J lost 5; bases outside the gene matches: 11. Germline-derived CDR1 and CDR2 are SGHAT and FQNNGV. The CDR3 sequence is CASSLDPLYRGGDNEQFF. The DNA for the CDR3 is TGTGCCAGCAGCTTAGACCCCCTTTATCGCGGGGGGGACAATGAGCAGTTCTTC.

The chain is built from TRBV7-9 and TRBJ1-2; D unclear. The length of the CDR3 is 13 residues. The germline V and J ends were trimmed by 1 base and 8 bases, with 11 bases remaining between them. Germline V lookup: CDR1 SEHNR, CDR2 FQNEAQ (reference sequence). The CDR3 coding sequence is TGTGCCAGCAGCTTAGTGGAGGTGGGCGGCTACACCTTC. Its protein is CASSLVEVGGYTF.

The chain has TRBV5-1 and TRBJ1-2; TRBD1 aligns across 8 bases. Looked up from germline, CDR1 is SGHRS and CDR2 is YFSETQ. The CDR3 runs 13 residues. Losses at the gene ends were 5 bases for V and 7 bases for J; bases not matched to a gene: 7. CDR3 DNA: TGCGCCAGCAGTCCAGGGGGCGAGGTTGGCTACACCTTC. Its protein product is CASSPGGEVGYTF.

The rearrangement links TRBV5-6 to TRBJ2-7; 9 bases agree with TRBD1. Unmatched junction bases numbered 15, after V lost 6 bases and J lost 8 bases. The CDR3 has 15 amino acids. Germline V gives CDR1 SGHDT, CDR2 YYEEEE. CDR3 sequence (DNA): TGTGCCAGCATCGATTCACCGGGACAGGGACATCAGCAGTACTTC. Translation: CASIDSPGQGHQQYF.

The chain recombines TRBV3-1 (or the pseudogene TRBV3-2) with TRBJ1-4; D call uncertain. This CDR3 has 15 residues. CDR1 is LGHDT, CDR2 YNNKEL, per germline (reference sequence). The V and J ends lost 2 bases and 1 base respectively, with 8 bases between them. The CDR3 DNA is TGTGCCAGCAGCCAAATTCAGGAAACTAATGAAAAACTGTTTTTT. Its translation: CASSQIQETNEKLFF.

The chain recombines TRBV18 with TRBJ1-2; 8 bases align to TRBD1. The germline V gene has CDR1 KGHSH and CDR2 LQKENI. Trimming cost V 2 bases and J 8 bases; bases outside gene matches: 1. This CDR3 is built from 12 residues. In DNA, the CDR3 is TGTGCCAGCTCACCAGACAGGGGAGGCTACACCTTC. This sequence encodes CASSPDRGGYTF. Drawing the rest from reference TRBV18 and TRBJ1-2, the complete variable domain is NAGVMQNPRHLVRRRGQEARLRCSPMKGHSHVYWYRQLPEEGLKFMVYLQKENIIDESGMPKERFSAEFPKEGPSILRIQQVVRGDSAAYFCASSPDRGGYTFGSGTRLTVV.

This chain joins TRBV28 and TRBJ2-7; no clear D gene. This CDR3 spans 11 amino acids. The V end was cut by 7 bases, the J end by 2 bases, with 6 bases between. CDR1 and CDR2 (germline): MDHEN, SYDVKM. CDR3 sequence: CASTSAYEQYF. The CDR3 DNA sequence: TGTGCCAGCACCTCGGCCTACGAGCAGTACTTC.

In its sample, this clone was seen a few times. The J gene is TRBJ1-6, the V gene TRBV9; TRBD1 is a possible D gene (5 bases). The germline CDR1 and CDR2 sequences are SGDLS and YYNGEE. V was trimmed by 7 bases and J by 2 bases, leaving 19 bases between them. There are 17 residues in the CDR3. In DNA form, the CDR3 reads TGTGCCAGCTCCGCGGGGGTTGGGGCACCCTATAATTCACCCCTCCACTTT. The encoded protein is CASSAGVGAPYNSPLHF.

The CDR3 sequence is CASSDRGGSADTQYF. The CDR3 DNA follows: TGTGCCAGCAGTGATAGAGGGGGCAGCGCAGATACGCAGTATTTT. This sequence joins TRBV2 and TRBJ2-3; TRBD1 agrees at 7 bases. There are 15 residues in the CDR3. Germline loops: CDR1 SNHLY, CDR2 FYNNEI. V was clipped by 3 bases and J by 4 bases; unmatched bases: 7.